This TCR beta chain was identified during a study of shared clonotypes between healthy human individuals. Germline lookup yields CDR1 SGHNT and CDR2 YYREEE (reference sequence). Losses at the gene ends were 4 bases for V and 3 bases for J; bases not matched to a gene: 10. This CDR3 region has 15 residues. Generated by immunoSEQ multiplex PCR, the TCRdb table keeps only in-frame clones and is missing some. In the table there are roughly 1.5 million clones, 95% to 99% of which are singletons. Sequenced material: naive CD4+ T cells sorted from blood. The sample's subset: CD45RA+ positively selected. The chain uses TRBV5-4 and TRBJ2-7; 7 positions agree with TRBD2. This TCR was sampled from a man aged 30 to 45 in good health. DNA for the CDR3: TGTGCCAGCAGCAACCGGGACTACGACTACTACGAGCAGTACTTC. It is translated as CASSNRDYDYYEQYF.